This TCR beta chain originates from a study of technical replicates of blood from a handful of donors. Repertoires were generated with immunoSEQ multiplex PCR, while TCRdb's copy carries only in-frame clones and drops some. The sample carries 8,500 to 10,000 clones, 91% recorded once. Trimming stripped 5 bases from V and 0 bases from J, with 7 bases between. The CDR3 consists of 14 residues. CDR1 and CDR2 (germline): MNHNS, SASEGT. Sequenced material: PBMCs. The gene calls are TRBV6-1 and TRBJ1-4; D is undetermined. The sequence came from a human donor in good health. The CDR3 DNA reads as TGTGCCAGCAGTCGAGGAGCAACTAATGAAAAACTGTTTTTT. Encoded protein: CASSRGATNEKLFF.